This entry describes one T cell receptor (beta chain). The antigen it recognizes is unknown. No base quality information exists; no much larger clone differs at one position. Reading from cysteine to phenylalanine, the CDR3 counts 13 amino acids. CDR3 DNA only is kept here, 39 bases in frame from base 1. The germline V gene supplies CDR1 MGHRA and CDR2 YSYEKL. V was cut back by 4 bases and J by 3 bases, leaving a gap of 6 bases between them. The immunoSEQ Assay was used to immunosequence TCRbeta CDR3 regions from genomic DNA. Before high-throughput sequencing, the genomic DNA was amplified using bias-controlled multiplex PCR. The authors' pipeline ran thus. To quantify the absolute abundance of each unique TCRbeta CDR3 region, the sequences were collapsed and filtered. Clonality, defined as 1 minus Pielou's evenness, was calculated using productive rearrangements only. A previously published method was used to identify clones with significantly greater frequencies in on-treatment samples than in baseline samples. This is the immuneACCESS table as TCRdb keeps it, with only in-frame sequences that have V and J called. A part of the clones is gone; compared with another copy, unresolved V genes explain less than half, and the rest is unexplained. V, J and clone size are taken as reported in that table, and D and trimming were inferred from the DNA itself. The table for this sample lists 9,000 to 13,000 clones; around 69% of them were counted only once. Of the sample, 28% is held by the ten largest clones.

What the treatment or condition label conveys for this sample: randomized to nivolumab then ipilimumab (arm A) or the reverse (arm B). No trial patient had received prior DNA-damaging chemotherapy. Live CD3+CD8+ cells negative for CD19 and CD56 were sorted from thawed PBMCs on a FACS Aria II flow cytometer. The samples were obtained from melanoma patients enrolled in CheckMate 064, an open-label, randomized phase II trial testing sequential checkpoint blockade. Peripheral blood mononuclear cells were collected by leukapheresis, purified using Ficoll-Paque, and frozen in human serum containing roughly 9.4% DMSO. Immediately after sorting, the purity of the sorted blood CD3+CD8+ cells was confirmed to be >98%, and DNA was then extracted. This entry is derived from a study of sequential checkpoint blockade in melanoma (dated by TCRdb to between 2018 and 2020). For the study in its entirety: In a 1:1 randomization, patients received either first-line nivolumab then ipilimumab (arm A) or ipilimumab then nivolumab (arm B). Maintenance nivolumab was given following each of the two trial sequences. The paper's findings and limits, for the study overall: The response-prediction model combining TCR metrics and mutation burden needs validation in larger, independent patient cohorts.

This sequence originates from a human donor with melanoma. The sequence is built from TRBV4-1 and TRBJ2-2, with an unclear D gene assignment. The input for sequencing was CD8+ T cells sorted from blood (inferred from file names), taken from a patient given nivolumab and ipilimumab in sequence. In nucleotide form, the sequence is TGCGCCAGCAGCCCCTCAGACACCGGGGAGCTGTTTTTT. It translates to CASSPSDTGELFF.